One T cell receptor beta chain is described in this entry. The read is 3 residues too short to cover the CDR3 end, so that end is filled in from the germline J gene. CD4+CD25+CD127- Tregs, CD4+CD25- non-Tregs, CD4 and CD8 cells were sorted. TCRdb keeps only in-frame clones here, not all; method: immunoSEQ multiplex PCR. This repertoire includes approximately 49,000 clones. The data stem from a study of Tregs in tolerant kidney transplant recipients. Germline V lookup: CDR1 SQVTM, CDR2 ANQGSEA. This CDR3 spans 14 amino acids. Germline trimming cut 5 bases from V and 4 bases from J; bases unmatched to any gene: 3.

The V call is TRBV29-1, the J call TRBJ2-1; 12 bases map to TRBD2. The material was CD4+ T cells from blood, obtained before the transplant. The sequence was collected from a human donor who received a combined kidney and bone marrow transplant. CDR3 bases read: TGCAGCGTTTGGACTAGCGGGACTTACAATGAG. This gives the protein CSVWTSGTYNE. The complete CDR3 reads CSVWTSGTYNEQFF.